This TCR beta chain was captured by sequencing in a study of beta chain features in type 1 diabetes. General study points: For patients and controls alike, PCR might favor shorter templates to the same degree.

Reverse transcription of all isolated RNA meant that expressed TCRB transcripts were sequenced. Profiled with immunoSEQ multiplex PCR; TCRdb holds only in-frame clones, not every one. This sample has about 160,000 clones, with over 7.5% found just once. This clone has more than one count but fewer than ten. Its matching antigen is unknown. The CDR3 is made up of 16 amino acids. Germline V lookup: CDR1 SGHTA, CDR2 FQGTGA. V gave up 2 bases and J gave up 1 base; unmatched junction bases: 6. Sorting that relied on CD45RO/CCR7/CD25/CD127/CD95/CD27 yielded CD4+ naive, central memory, regulatory and stem cell-like memory cells.

Sequenced sample: central memory CD4+ T cells from blood. This sequence originates from a woman aged 18-35 years in good health. J is TRBJ1-2 and V is TRBV7-3, with 8 bases lining up with TRBD1. CDR3 DNA: TGTGCCAGCAGCTTAGCCTACAGGGGGAATAACTATGGCTACACCTTC. Translating gives CASSLAYRGNNYGYTF. Full variable domain (outside the CDR3, taken from reference TRBV7-3 and TRBJ1-2): GAGVSQTPSNKVTEKGKYVELRCDPISGHTALYWYRQSLGQGPEFLIYFQGTGAADDSGLPNDRFFAVRPEGSVSTLKIQRTERGDSAVYLCASSLAYRGNNYGYTFGSGTRLTVV.